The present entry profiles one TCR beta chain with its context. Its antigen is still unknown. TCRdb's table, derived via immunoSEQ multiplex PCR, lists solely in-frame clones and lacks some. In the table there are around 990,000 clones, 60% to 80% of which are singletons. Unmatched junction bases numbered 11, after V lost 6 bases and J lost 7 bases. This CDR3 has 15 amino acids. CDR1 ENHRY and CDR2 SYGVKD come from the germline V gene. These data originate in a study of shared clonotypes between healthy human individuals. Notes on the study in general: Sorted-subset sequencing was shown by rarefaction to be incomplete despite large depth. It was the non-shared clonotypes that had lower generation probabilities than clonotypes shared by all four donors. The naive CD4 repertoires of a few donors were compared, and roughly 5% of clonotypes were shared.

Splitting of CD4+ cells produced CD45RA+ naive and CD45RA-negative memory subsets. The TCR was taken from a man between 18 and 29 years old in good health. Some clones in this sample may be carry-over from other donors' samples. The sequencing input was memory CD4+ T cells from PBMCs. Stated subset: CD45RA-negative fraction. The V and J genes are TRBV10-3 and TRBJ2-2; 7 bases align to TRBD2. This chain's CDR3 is CAISPTVIAGGELFF. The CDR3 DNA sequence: TGTGCCATCAGCCCGACGGTAATAGCGGGCGGGGAGCTGTTTTTT.